The 10 T cell receptor beta chains reported below all come from one sample, sequenced in a study of CD8 T cells in ankylosing spondylitis (TCRdb year 2017). Receptor libraries were prepared by 5' RACE. Sequencer: Illumina HiSeq 2500. TCRdb reran the public reads through fastp at Q25 and MiXCR, keeping productive beta chains. Under each unique CDR3 protein, matching rows form one entry showing the most common genes and DNA. The sample contains some 130,000 distinct CDR3 sequences, roughly 15% of them found a single time. The top ten clones comprise about 2.7% of the sample. The sequencing sample was made of blood, either unsorted or a sorted T cell fraction (not recorded which). Receptors originate from a female donor with ankylosing spondylitis or in good health (not recorded which).

This clonotype came up a few times. V and J are TRBV12-3 or TRBV12-4 and TRBJ2-6; TRBD1 or TRBD2 may be the D gene (5 bases each). Deletions cut 6 bases from V and 4 bases from J, with 13 bases between. This CDR3 comprises 15 residues. The CDR3 sequence is CASSRGGEGANVLTF. The CDR3 DNA is TGTGCCAGCAGCCGTGGGGGTGAGGGGGCCAACGTCCTGACTTTC.

This clonotype was observed at least ten times. J is TRBJ1-2 and V is TRBV5-6, with TRBD1 matching 10 bases. Germline values: CDR1 SGHDT, CDR2 YYEEEE. J gave up 6 bases and V 5 bases, and 10 bases lay outside the gene matches. The CDR3 is made up of 15 amino acids. CDR3 loop: CASRFRDRGGNGYTF. For the CDR3, the DNA is TGTGCCAGCAGATTCCGGGACAGGGGAGGGAATGGCTACACCTTC.

This clonotype was detected only a few times. The chain is built from TRBV7-9 and TRBJ2-7; 10 bases fit TRBD1. This CDR3 region has 17 residues. The germline V gene encodes CDR1 SEHNR and CDR2 FQNEAQ (reference sequence). V shed 5 bases and J 0 bases; nucleotides not matched to a gene: 10. The CDR3 spells CASSTLVRDRGSYEQYF. In nucleotides, the CDR3 is TGTGCCAGCAGCACACTAGTCCGGGACAGGGGCTCCTACGAGCAGTACTTC.

This clonotype was counted ten times or more. V is TRBV5-1 and J is TRBJ2-3; no firm D call. Germline V gene lookup returns CDR1 SGHRS and CDR2 YFSETQ. With 4 bases removed from V and 6 bases from J, the gap between germline ends came to 18 bases. This CDR3 region has 15 residues. The CDR3 region is CASSERNGAQDTQYF. DNA of the CDR3: TGCGCCAGCAGCGAACGCAACGGAGCTCAGGATACGCAGTATTTT.

This clonotype was recorded a few times. This chain uses TRBV11-3 with TRBJ2-2; TRBD2 matches at 11 bases. V shed 4 bases and J 5 bases; nucleotides not matched to a gene: 6. The CDR3 sequence is 16 residues long. Germline loops: CDR1 SGHNT, CDR2 YENEEA. In DNA form, the CDR3 reads TGTGCCAGCAGCTCTAGACTAGCGGGGACTACCGGGGAGCTGTTTTTT. Protein sequence: CASSSRLAGTTGELFF.

This chain uses TRBV27 with TRBJ2-3, with 7 positions matching TRBD2. The ends lost 2 bases at V and 4 bases at J; junction bases unmatched: 6. CDR1 and CDR2 (germline): MNHEY, SMNVEV (reference sequence). The CDR3 is 15 amino acids. The CDR3, as DNA: TGTGCCAGCAGTTTAGGGGCGGGAGAGGCAGATACGCAGTATTTT. It codes for CASSLGAGEADTQYF.

The rearrangement joins TRBV20-1 to TRBJ1-5; possibly TRBD1 for D (6 bases). This CDR3 comprises 13 residues. V lost 6 bases, J lost 7 bases, and 16 bases lay in between. In germline, CDR1 is DFQATT, CDR2 SNEGSKA (reference sequence). The CDR3 loop reads CSAQQGVGQPQHF. CDR3 nucleotides: TGCAGTGCGCAACAGGGCGTCGGACAGCCCCAGCATTTT.

This clonotype has a count of ten or more. This rearrangement joins TRBV27 to TRBJ2-1, with 9 positions matching TRBD2. This CDR3 comprises 18 residues. The germline gives CDR1 MNHEY, CDR2 SMNVEV (reference sequence). V was clipped by 5 bases and J by 0 bases; unmatched bases: 11. CDR3: CASSPRTSAMSSYNEQFF. CDR3 nucleotide sequence: TGTGCCAGCAGTCCACGGACTAGCGCCATGAGCTCCTACAATGAGCAGTTCTTC.

This clonotype has a count of ten or more. V usage is TRBV20-1 and J usage is TRBJ2-3, with TRBD1 identical over 7 bases. The CDR3 is made up of 16 amino acids. With 2 bases clipped from V and 3 bases from J, the junction kept 11 bases outside the gene matches. Looked up from germline, CDR1 is DFQATT and CDR2 is SNEGSKA (reference sequence). The chain's CDR3 is CSARSPGKGATDTQYF. The CDR3 DNA reads TGCAGTGCTAGATCCCCCGGGAAGGGGGCAACAGATACGCAGTATTTT.

This clonotype was recorded at least ten times. CDR3 loop: CSVRPRLNTEAFF. CDR3 coding DNA: TGCAGCGTCCGGCCCAGGCTGAACACTGAAGCTTTCTTT. The chain uses TRBV29-1 and TRBJ1-1; no definite D call. Trimming shortened V by 6 bases and J by 0 bases, and 11 bases separated the two germline ends. Germline V gene sequence: CDR1 SQVTM, CDR2 ANQGSEA. This CDR3 has 13 amino acids.